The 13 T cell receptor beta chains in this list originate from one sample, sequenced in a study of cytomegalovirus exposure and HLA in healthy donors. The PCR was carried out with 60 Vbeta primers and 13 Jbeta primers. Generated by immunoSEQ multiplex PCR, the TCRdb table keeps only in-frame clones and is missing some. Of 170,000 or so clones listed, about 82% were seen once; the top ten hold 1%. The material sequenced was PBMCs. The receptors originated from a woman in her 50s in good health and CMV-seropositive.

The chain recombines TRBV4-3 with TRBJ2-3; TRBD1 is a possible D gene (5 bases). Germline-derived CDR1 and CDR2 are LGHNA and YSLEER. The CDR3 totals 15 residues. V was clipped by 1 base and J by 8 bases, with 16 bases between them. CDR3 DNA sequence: TGCGCCAGCAGCCAAGGGATGCAGGGATCAAGTACGCAGTATTTT. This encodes CASSQGMQGSSTQYF.

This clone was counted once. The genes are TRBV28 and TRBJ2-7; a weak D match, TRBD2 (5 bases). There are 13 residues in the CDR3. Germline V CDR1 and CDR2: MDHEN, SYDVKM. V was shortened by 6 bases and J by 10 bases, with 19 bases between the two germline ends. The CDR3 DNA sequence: TGTGCCAGCAGGAACCGCGGGCCCGGGGAACAGTACTTC. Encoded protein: CASRNRGPGEQYF.

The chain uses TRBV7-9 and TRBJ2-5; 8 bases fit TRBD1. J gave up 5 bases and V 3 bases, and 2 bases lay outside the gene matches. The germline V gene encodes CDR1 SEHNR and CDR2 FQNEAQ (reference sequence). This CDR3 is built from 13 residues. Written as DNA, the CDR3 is TGTGCCAGCAGCTTGCGACAGGGGGAGACCCAGTACTTC. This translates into CASSLRQGETQYF.

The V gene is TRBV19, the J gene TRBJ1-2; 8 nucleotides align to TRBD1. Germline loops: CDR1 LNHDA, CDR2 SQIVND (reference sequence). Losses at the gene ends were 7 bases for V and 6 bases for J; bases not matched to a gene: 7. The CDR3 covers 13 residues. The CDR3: CASNDRGRDGYTF. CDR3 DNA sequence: TGTGCCAGTAATGACAGGGGTAGGGATGGCTACACCTTC.

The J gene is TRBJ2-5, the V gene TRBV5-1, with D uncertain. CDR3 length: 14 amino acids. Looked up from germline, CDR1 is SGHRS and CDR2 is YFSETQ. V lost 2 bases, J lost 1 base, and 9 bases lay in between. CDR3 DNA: TGCGCCAGCAGCTTCCTAGGCCTCCAAGAGACCCAGTACTTC. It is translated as CASSFLGLQETQYF.

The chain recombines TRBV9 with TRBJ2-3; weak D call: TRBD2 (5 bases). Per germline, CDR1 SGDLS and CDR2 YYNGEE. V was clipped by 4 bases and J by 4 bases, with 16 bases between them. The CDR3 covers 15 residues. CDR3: CASSFRGREADTQYF. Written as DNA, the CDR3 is TGTGCCAGCAGCTTCAGAGGGAGAGAAGCAGATACGCAGTATTTT.

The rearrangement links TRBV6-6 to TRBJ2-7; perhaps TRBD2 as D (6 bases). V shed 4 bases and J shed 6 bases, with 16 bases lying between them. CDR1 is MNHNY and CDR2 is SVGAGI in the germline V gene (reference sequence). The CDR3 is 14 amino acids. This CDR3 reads CASSSLANDGEQYF. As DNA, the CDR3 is TGTGCCAGCAGTTCGCTAGCGAACGACGGCGAGCAGTACTTC.

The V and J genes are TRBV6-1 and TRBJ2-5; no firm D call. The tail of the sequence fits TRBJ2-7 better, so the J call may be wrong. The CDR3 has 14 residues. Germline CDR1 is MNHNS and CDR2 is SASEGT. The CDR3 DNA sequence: TGTGCCAGCAGTCTACGGACGGCAGACTACGAGCAGTACTTC. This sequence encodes CASSLRTADYEQYF.

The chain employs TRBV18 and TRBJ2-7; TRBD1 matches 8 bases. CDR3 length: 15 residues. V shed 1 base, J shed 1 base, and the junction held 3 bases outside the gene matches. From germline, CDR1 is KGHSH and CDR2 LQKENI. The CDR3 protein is CASSPRQGLSYEQYF. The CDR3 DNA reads TGTGCCAGCTCACCACGACAGGGGTTGTCCTACGAGCAGTACTTC.

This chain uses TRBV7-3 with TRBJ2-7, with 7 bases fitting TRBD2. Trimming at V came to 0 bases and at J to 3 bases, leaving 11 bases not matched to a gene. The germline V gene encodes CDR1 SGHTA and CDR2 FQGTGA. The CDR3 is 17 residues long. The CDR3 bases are TGTGCCAGCAGCTTAACAGGTGGTGGGGAGGGCCGCTACGAGCAGTACTTC. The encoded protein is CASSLTGGGEGRYEQYF.

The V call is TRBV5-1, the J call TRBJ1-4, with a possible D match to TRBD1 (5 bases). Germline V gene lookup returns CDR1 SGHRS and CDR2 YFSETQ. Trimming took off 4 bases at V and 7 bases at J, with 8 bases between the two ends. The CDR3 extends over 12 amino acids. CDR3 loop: CASSPGGEKLFF. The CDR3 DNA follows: TGCGCCAGCAGCCCGGGGGGTGAAAAACTGTTTTTT. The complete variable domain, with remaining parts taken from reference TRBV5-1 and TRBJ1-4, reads KAGVTQTPRYLIKTRGQQVTLSCSPISGHRSVSWYQQTPGQGLQFLFEYFSETQRNKGNFPGRFSGRQFSNSRSEMNVSTLELGDSALYLCASSPGGEKLFFGSGTQLSVL.

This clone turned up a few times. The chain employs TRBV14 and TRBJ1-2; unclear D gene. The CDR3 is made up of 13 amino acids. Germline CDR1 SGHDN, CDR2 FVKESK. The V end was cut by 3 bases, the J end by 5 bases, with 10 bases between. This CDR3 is CASSHRTGYGYTF. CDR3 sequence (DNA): TGTGCCAGCAGCCATCGCACGGGTTATGGCTACACCTTC.

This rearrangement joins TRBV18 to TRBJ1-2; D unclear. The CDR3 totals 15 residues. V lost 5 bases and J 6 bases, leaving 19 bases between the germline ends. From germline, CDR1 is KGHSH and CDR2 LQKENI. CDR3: CASSTIEGPPNGYTF. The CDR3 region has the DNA TGTGCCAGCTCAACGATAGAGGGCCCGCCCAATGGCTACACCTTC.